The source of this T cell receptor (beta chain) is a study of blood T cell repertoires in COVID-19. Study overall: In each case, the material was cDNA or gDNA derived from T cells, B-cell-depleted T cells, or PBMCs.

V gave up 5 bases and J gave up 0 bases, with 14 bases separating them. CDR1 is SGHTA and CDR2 is FQGNSA in the germline V gene. This CDR3 is built from 15 residues. Living in about two dozen US areas, the participants were between about 18 and 95 years of age. Cohort 3 recovered donors had two negative PCRs, clearance, or symptom resolution. Study processing details: Nucleated cell counts were estimated from reference gene primer amplification. Assay: immunoSEQ multiplex PCR; the TCRdb copy retains only in-frame clones and omits some. V, J and clone size are taken as reported in that table, and D and trimming were inferred from the DNA itself. The repertoire holds 250,000 to 400,000 clones, with 90% as singletons.

The TCR originated in a man in his sixties who had recovered from COVID-19. Sequencing used PBMCs or T cells enriched from blood (not recorded which). The chain recombines TRBV7-2 with TRBJ2-7; tentatively, D is TRBD1 (6 bases). The CDR3 DNA follows: TGTGCCAGCAGCCCGAGAGGGGGTAGCTCCTACGAGCAGTACTTC. It yields the protein CASSPRGGSSYEQYF.